The clone carrying this T cell receptor (beta chain) showed up just a few times. Its cognate antigen is unknown. These data are taken from a study of OX40 agonist ivuxolimab in advanced cancers. The wider study: Head and neck, renal cell, melanoma or hepatocellular carcinoma were the cancers that dose-escalation patients had. Overall study findings and caveats: Still undetermined is the antigen specificity of the expanded peripheral T cells.

Only in-frame clones appear in the TCRdb table, and some are missing; sequencing was by immunoSEQ multiplex PCR. This table holds 48,000 or so clones, around 85% found once. Trimming left V 7 bases short and J 7 bases short, with 14 bases between. This CDR3 spans 13 amino acids. Germline V gene data show CDR1 as SQVTM and CDR2 as ANQGSEA. Cycle 7 day 1, cycle 4 day 1, and baseline were the timepoints at which blood was sampled. This sequence originates from an adult with an advanced solid tumor such as melanoma, head and neck, liver or kidney cancer. The chain is built from TRBV29-1 and TRBJ1-6, with D maybe TRBD1 (5 bases). The sequenced sample was CD4+ or CD8+ T cells sorted from blood, obtained in a trial of the OX40 agonist ivuxolimab. The CDR3 spells CSGAAGPNSPLHF. CDR3 bases: TGCAGCGGTGCGGCAGGGCCCAATTCACCCCTCCACTTT.